These 20 T cell receptor beta chains were sequenced from one sample in a study of PD-1 blockade in mismatch repair-deficient tumors. The protocol was immunoSEQ multiplex PCR, while the TCRdb copy is restricted to in-frame clones and leaves out a portion. The table records 15,000 to 20,000 clones, approximately 80% of them present only once. This sample comprised PBMCs, obtained roughly 23 weeks after starting pembrolizumab. These receptors were obtained from an adult with mismatch repair-deficient cancer.

The chain carries TRBV29-1 and TRBJ1-5; 7 nucleotides agree with TRBD1. This CDR3 is built from 14 residues. With V trimmed by 6 bases and J by 1 base, 6 bases remained unmatched. Germline V gives CDR1 SQVTM, CDR2 ANQGSEA. DNA of the CDR3: TGCAGCGTGCCAGGGACAGAGAGCAATCAGCCCCAGCATTTT. This translates into CSVPGTESNQPQHF.

This clone has only one observation. This sequence joins TRBV28 and TRBJ1-2; no clear D gene. The CDR3 length is 12 residues. Germline lookup yields CDR1 MDHEN and CDR2 SYDVKM. V was pared by 5 bases and J by 8 bases, with 12 bases between. CDR3 loop: CASSAGWEGYTF. CDR3 sequence (DNA): TGTGCCAGCAGTGCGGGGTGGGAGGGCTACACCTTC.

The V gene is TRBV5-1, the J gene TRBJ1-6, with D perhaps matching TRBD1 (6 bases). This CDR3 has 15 residues. CDR1 is SGHRS and CDR2 is YFSETQ in the germline V gene. Trimming cost V 4 bases and J 6 bases, with 14 bases left between them. The CDR3 loop reads CASSPRDISNSPLHF. In DNA form, the CDR3 reads TGCGCCAGCAGCCCCCGGGACATTAGTAATTCACCCCTCCACTTT.

This clone was recorded a few times. Other DNA sequences from this sample encode an identical CDR3 as well. The chain employs TRBV28 and TRBJ2-7; no clear D. CDR1 is MDHEN, CDR2 SYDVKM, per germline. The CDR3 contains 11 residues. V shed 4 bases and J shed 3 bases, with 4 bases lying between them. For the CDR3, the DNA is TGTGCCAGCAGTTCCTTCTACGAGCAGTACTTC. It is translated as CASSSFYEQYF.

The rearrangement joins TRBV5-6 to TRBJ1-1, with 9 positions matching TRBD1. V trimming: 4 bases; J trimming: 5 bases; junction bases outside the gene matches: 9. The CDR3 runs to 15 residues. Germline values: CDR1 SGHDT, CDR2 YYEEEE. This CDR3 reads CASSPWDRAKTEAFF. CDR3 nucleotides: TGTGCCAGCAGCCCCTGGGACAGGGCGAAGACTGAAGCTTTCTTT.

V is TRBV29-1 and J is TRBJ1-2; D is possibly TRBD1 (6 bases). This CDR3 has 13 amino acids. V was shortened by 5 bases and J by 1 base, with 11 bases between the two germline ends. Germline values: CDR1 SQVTM, CDR2 ANQGSEA. CDR3: CSVLTGYNYGYTF. The CDR3 coding sequence is TGCAGCGTTCTTACAGGGTATAACTATGGCTACACCTTC.

This chain connects TRBV5-1 to TRBJ1-2; 9 nucleotides match TRBD1. With V trimmed by 3 bases and J by 6 bases, 9 bases remained unmatched. Germline V CDR1 and CDR2: SGHRS, YFSETQ. The CDR3 loop spans 15 amino acids. The chain's CDR3 is CASSSTGTGPDGYTF. Here the CDR3 DNA reads TGCGCCAGCAGCTCAACCGGGACAGGGCCTGATGGCTACACCTTC.

This chain connects TRBV7-8 to TRBJ1-1; D unresolved. The CDR3 has 15 residues. CDR1 is SGHVS, CDR2 FQNEAQ, per germline. V was clipped by 2 bases and J by 0 bases, with 10 bases between them. For the CDR3, the DNA is TGTGCCAGCAGCTTATCCGACACCTTGAACACTGAAGCTTTCTTT. Its protein is CASSLSDTLNTEAFF.

V is TRBV19 and J is TRBJ1-1; the D is unclear. The germline V gene encodes CDR1 LNHDA and CDR2 SQIVND (reference sequence). V dropped 5 bases and J dropped 1 base, with 5 bases sitting between them. The length of the CDR3 is 12 residues. CDR3 residues: CASSSGNTEAFF. CDR3 sequence (DNA): TGTGCCAGTAGTTCAGGGAACACTGAAGCTTTCTTT.

The rearrangement joins TRBV29-1 to TRBJ2-1; D perhaps matches TRBD1 (5 bases). The CDR3 length is 14 residues. Germline V gene data show CDR1 as SQVTM and CDR2 as ANQGSEA. Trimming pared 6 bases from V and 0 bases from J, leaving 12 bases between. CDR3 sequence reads: CSVDSSSSYNEQFF. The CDR3 region has the DNA TGCAGCGTCGACAGTTCGAGCTCCTACAATGAGCAGTTCTTC.

The table lists this clone with a few counts. As DNA, the CDR3 is TGTGCCAGCAGCCAAAAGCCTAGCGGAAGCTCCTACGAGCAGTACTTC. Translating it yields CASSQKPSGSSYEQYF. The V and J genes are TRBV4-2 and TRBJ2-7; 7 bases are a match to TRBD2. V trimming: 2 bases; J trimming: 0 bases; junction bases outside the gene matches: 7. Germline-derived CDR1 and CDR2 are LGHNA and YNFKEQ. CDR3 length equals 16 residues.

This chain connects TRBV27 to TRBJ1-1; 8 bases line up with TRBD1. This CDR3 contains 12 residues. After removal of 11 bases from V and 3 bases from J, the junction contained 5 bases not matched to a gene. Germline V gene sequence: CDR1 MNHEY, CDR2 SMNVEV (reference sequence). This CDR3 reads CASGTGYTEAFF. For the CDR3, the DNA is TGTGCCTCCGGGACAGGATACACTGAAGCTTTCTTT.

The CDR3 here is CASRGTPGGTNEKLFF. The CDR3 DNA is TGTGCCAGCAGAGGGACCCCGGGAGGGACTAATGAAAAACTGTTTTTT. The rearrangement links TRBV7-9 to TRBJ1-4; possibly TRBD1 for D (5 bases). CDR1 is SEHNR and CDR2 is FQNEAQ in the germline V gene (reference sequence). The CDR3 extends over 16 amino acids. With 6 bases removed from V and 2 bases from J, the gap between germline ends came to 16 bases.

A few counts support this clone. J is TRBJ1-2 and V is TRBV7-2; no clear D. Germline V CDR1 and CDR2: SGHTA, FQGNSA. This CDR3 has 15 residues. The V and J ends lost 1 base and 1 base respectively, with 10 bases between them. The DNA for the CDR3 is TGTGCCAGCAGCTTAGTCGGGGATGGTAACTATGGCTACACCTTC. This translates into CASSLVGDGNYGYTF.

The rearrangement joins TRBV7-9 to TRBJ1-4; D may be TRBD1 (5 bases). Trimming shortened V by 1 base and J by 4 bases, and 13 bases separated the two germline ends. Per the germline V gene, CDR1 is SEHNR and CDR2 is FQNEAQ (reference sequence). The CDR3 spans 16 residues. DNA for the CDR3: TGTGCCAGCAGCTTAGAAGATCGACAGATTAATGAAAAACTGTTTTTT. It codes for CASSLEDRQINEKLFF. Combining the CDR3 with reference TRBV7-9 and TRBJ1-4 gives the whole variable domain DTGVSQNPRHKITKRGQNVTFRCDPISEHNRLYWYRQTLGQGPEFLTYFQNEAQLEKSRLLSDRFSAERPKGSFSTLEIQRTEQGDSAMYLCASSLEDRQINEKLFFGSGTQLSVL.

This clone was recorded once. The rearrangement uses TRBV15 and TRBJ1-2; D uncertain. The V and J ends lost 3 bases and 4 bases respectively, with 12 bases between them. Germline CDR1 is LNHNV and CDR2 is YYDKDF (reference sequence). The CDR3 totals 14 residues. CDR3 sequence (DNA): TGTGCCACCAGCAGTTCGGGGTTAGGCTATGGCTACACCTTC. Protein product: CATSSSGLGYGYTF.

The chain couples TRBV6-5 to TRBJ2-5, with D perhaps TRBD2 (6 bases). Germline CDR1 is MNHEY and CDR2 is SVGAGI. The CDR3 spans 15 residues. With 0 bases removed from V and 1 base from J, the gap between germline ends came to 9 bases. The CDR3 loop is CASSYSPTSQETQYF. The DNA of the CDR3 is TGTGCCAGCAGTTACTCCCCGACTAGCCAAGAGACCCAGTACTTC.

The CDR3 DNA reads TGCACCAGCAGCCAAGGGCTTGCCCCCCTGAACACTGAAGCTTTCTTT. It specifies CTSSQGLAPLNTEAFF. V and J are TRBV1 and TRBJ1-1; the table's D call, TRBD1, has no DNA check behind it. TRBV1 is labeled a pseudogene. This CDR3 comprises 16 residues.

This rearrangement joins TRBV28 to TRBJ1-1; 7 bases agree with TRBD1. The CDR3 is 17 residues long. V shed 2 bases and J 0 bases; nucleotides not matched to a gene: 9. From germline, CDR1 is MDHEN and CDR2 SYDVKM. The CDR3 DNA is TGTGCCAGCAGTTTAGTCTTCGCCAGGGGGGTGAACACTGAAGCTTTCTTT. Amino acids: CASSLVFARGVNTEAFF.

The chain carries TRBV30 and TRBJ1-1; 10 positions agree with TRBD1. The germline CDR1 and CDR2 sequences are GTSNPN and SVGIG (reference sequence). V gave up 2 bases and J gave up 1 base; unmatched junction bases: 10. The CDR3 has 17 amino acids. In DNA form, the CDR3 reads TGTGCCTGGAGTCCCCGGGACAGGGGTAACGGGAACACTGAAGCTTTCTTT. This sequence encodes CAWSPRDRGNGNTEAFF.